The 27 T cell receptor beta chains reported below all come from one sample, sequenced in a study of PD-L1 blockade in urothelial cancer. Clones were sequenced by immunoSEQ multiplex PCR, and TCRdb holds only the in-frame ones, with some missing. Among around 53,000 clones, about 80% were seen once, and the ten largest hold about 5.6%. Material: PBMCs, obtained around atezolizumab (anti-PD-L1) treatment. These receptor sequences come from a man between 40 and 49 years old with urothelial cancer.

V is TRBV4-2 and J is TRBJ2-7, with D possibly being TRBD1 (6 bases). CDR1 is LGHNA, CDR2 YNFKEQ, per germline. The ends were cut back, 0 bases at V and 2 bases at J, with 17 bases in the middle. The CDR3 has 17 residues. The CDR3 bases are TGTGCCAGCAGCCAAGATCCCTTATTTGGGGGCCCCTACGAGCAGTACTTC. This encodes CASSQDPLFGGPYEQYF.

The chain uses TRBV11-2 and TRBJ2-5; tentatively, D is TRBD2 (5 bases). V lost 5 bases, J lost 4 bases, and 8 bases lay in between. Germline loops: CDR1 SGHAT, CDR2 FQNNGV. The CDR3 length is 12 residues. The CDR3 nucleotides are TGTGCCAGCAGCGGGAGAGGAGAGACCCAGTACTTC. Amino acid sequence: CASSGRGETQYF.

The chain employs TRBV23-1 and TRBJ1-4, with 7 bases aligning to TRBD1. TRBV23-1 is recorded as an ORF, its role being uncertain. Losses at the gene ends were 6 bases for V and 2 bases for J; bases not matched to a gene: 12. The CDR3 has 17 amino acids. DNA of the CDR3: TGCGCCAGCAGCCCCAAGGACAGGTCCGGGACTAATGAAAAACTGTTTTTT. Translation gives CASSPKDRSGTNEKLFF.

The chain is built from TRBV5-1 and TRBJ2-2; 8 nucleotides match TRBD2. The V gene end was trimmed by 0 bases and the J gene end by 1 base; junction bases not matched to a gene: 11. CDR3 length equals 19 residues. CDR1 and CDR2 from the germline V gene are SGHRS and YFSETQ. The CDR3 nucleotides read TGCGCCAGCAGCTTGGTCCCGGGAGGGCGCGGCCTGAACACCGGGGAGCTGTTTTTT. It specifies CASSLVPGGRGLNTGELFF.

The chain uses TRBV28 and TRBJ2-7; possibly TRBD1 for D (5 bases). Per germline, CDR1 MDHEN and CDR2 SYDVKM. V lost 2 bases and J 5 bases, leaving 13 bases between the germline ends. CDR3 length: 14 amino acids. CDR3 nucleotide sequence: TGTGCCAGCAGTTTACCATTTCAGGGTAACGAGCAGTACTTC. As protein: CASSLPFQGNEQYF.

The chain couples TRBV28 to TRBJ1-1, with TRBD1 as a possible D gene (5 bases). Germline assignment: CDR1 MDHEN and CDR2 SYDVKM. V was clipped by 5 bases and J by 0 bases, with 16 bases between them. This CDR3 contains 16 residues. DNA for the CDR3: TGTGCCAGCAGTACCTCCTATCAGGGCATGAACACTGAAGCTTTCTTT. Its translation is CASSTSYQGMNTEAFF. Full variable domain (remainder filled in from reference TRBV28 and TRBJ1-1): DVKVTQSSRYLVKRTGEKVFLECVQDMDHENMFWYRQDPGLGLRLIYFSYDVKMKEKGDIPEGYSVSREKKERFSLILESASTNQTSMYLCASSTSYQGMNTEAFFGQGTRLTVV.

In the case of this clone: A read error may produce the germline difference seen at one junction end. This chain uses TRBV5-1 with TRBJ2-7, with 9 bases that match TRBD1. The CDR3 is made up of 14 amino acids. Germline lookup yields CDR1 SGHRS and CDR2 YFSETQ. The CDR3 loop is CASGQGLESSEQYF. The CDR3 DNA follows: TGCGCCAGCGGACAGGGGTTAGAGTCCTCCGAGCAGTACTTC.

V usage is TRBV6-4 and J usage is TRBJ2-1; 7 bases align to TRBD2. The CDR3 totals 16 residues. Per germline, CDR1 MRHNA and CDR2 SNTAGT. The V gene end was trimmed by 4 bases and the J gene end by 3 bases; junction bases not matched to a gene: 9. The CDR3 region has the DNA TGTGCCAGCAGTGTAGCCCGGGACTACAGCTACAATGAGCAGTTCTTC. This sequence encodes CASSVARDYSYNEQFF.

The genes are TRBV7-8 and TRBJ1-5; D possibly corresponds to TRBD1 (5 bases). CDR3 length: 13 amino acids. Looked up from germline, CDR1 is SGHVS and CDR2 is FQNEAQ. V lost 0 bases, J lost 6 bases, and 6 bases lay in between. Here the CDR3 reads CASSLARAQPQHF. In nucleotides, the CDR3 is TGTGCCAGCAGCTTAGCCAGGGCTCAGCCCCAGCATTTT.

For the CDR3, the DNA is TGTGCCAGCACCATAGGACTAGCGGGAGATCTGGATGAGCAGTTCTTC. This codes for CASTIGLAGDLDEQFF. The chain joins TRBV9 to TRBJ2-1; TRBD2 aligns across 13 bases. Germline CDR1 and CDR2: SGDLS and YYNGEE. The V and J ends lost 6 bases and 8 bases, in that order; junction bases with no gene match: 11. The CDR3 runs 16 residues.

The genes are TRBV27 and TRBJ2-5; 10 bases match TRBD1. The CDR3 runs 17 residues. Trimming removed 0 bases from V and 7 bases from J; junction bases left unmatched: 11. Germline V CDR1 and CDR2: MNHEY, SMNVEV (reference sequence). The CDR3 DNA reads TGTGCCAGCAGTTTATCTGGACAGGGGGTAGGGATGGGGACCCAGTACTTC. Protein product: CASSLSGQGVGMGTQYF.

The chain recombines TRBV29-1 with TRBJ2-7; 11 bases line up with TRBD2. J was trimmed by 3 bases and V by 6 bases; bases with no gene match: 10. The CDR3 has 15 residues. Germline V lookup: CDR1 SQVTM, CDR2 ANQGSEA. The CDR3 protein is CSVLKLAGVFYEQYF. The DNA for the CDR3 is TGCAGCGTCCTAAAACTAGCGGGGGTGTTCTACGAGCAGTACTTC.

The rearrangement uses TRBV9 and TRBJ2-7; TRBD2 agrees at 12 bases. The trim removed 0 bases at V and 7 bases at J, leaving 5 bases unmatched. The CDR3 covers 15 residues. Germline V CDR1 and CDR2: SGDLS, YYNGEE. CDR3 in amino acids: CASSVGLAGGEEQYF. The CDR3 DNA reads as TGTGCCAGCAGCGTAGGTCTAGCGGGAGGGGAAGAGCAGTACTTC.

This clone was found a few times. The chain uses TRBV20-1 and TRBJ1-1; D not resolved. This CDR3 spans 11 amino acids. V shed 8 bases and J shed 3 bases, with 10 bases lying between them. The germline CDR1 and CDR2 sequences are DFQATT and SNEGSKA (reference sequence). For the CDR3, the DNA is TGCAGTAAGGAGCAAGACACTGAAGCTTTCTTT. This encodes CSKEQDTEAFF.

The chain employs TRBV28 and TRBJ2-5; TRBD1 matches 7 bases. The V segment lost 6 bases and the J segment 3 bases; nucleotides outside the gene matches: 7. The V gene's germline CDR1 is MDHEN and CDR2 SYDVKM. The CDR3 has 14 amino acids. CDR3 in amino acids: CASSPQGSEETQYF. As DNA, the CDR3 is TGTGCCAGCAGCCCACAGGGGTCGGAAGAGACCCAGTACTTC.

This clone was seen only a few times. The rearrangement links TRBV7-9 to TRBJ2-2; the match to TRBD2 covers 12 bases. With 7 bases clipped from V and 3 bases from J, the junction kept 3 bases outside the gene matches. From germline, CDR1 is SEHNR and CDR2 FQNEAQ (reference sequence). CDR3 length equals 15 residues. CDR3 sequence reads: CASTRLAGDTGELFF. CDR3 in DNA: TGTGCCAGCACTCGACTAGCGGGAGACACCGGGGAGCTGTTTTTT.

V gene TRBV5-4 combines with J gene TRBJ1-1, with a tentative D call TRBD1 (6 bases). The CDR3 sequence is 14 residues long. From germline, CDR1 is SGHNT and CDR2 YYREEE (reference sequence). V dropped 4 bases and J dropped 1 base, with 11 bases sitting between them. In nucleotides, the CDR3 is TGTGCCAGCAGCGTCCCAGGGGCGAACACTGAAGCTTTCTTT. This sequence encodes CASSVPGANTEAFF.

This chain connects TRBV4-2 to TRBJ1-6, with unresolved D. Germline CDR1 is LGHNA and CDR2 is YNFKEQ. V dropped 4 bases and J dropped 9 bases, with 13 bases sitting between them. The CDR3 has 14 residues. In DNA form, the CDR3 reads TGTGCCAGCAGCCCCGCCGAGGGTGTTTCACCCCTCCACTTT. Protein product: CASSPAEGVSPLHF.

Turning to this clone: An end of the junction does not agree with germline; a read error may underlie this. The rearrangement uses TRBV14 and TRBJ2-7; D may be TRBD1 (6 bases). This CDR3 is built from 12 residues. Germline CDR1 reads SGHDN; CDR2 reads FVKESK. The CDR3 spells CASSQDRRTAFF. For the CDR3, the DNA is TGTGCCAGCAGCCAAGATCGCAGGACAGCTTTCTTC.

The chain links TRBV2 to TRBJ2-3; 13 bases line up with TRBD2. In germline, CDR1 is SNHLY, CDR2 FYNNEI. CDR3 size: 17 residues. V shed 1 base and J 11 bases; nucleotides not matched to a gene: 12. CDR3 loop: CASSEVPGLAGEGMQYF. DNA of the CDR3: TGTGCCAGCAGTGAAGTACCAGGACTAGCGGGAGAAGGGATGCAGTATTTT.

This CDR3 reads CASSLDTFYEQYF. CDR3 DNA: TGTGCCAGCAGTCTGGACACGTTCTACGAGCAGTACTTC. The V gene is TRBV7-9, the J gene TRBJ2-7, with D possibly TRBD1 on 5 matching bases. V was clipped by 6 bases and J by 3 bases, with 12 bases between them. The CDR3 runs to 13 residues. Germline loops: CDR1 SEHNR, CDR2 FQNEAQ (reference sequence). The full variable domain, completed using reference TRBV7-9 and TRBJ2-7, is DTGVSQNPRHKITKRGQNVTFRCDPISEHNRLYWYRQTLGQGPEFLTYFQNEAQLEKSRLLSDRFSAERPKGSFSTLEIQRTEQGDSAMYLCASSLDTFYEQYFGPGTRLTVT.

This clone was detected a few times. The CDR3 here is CASTALAGGYNEQFF. CDR3 coding DNA: TGTGCCAGCACCGCACTAGCGGGAGGCTACAATGAGCAGTTCTTC. The genes are TRBV2 and TRBJ2-1; TRBD2 aligns across 12 bases. Germline-derived CDR1 and CDR2 are SNHLY and FYNNEI. The V and J ends lost 7 bases and 3 bases, in that order; junction bases with no gene match: 4. The length of the CDR3 is 15 residues.

The CDR3 nucleotides read TGCGCCAGCAGCTTGGAAGTAGCGGGGGTCAATGAGCAGTTCTTC. Amino acid sequence: CASSLEVAGVNEQFF. The gene calls are TRBV5-1 and TRBJ2-1, with 9 positions matching TRBD2. CDR1 and CDR2 (germline): SGHRS, YFSETQ. The CDR3 length is 15 residues. The trim removed 0 bases at V and 6 bases at J, leaving 4 bases unmatched.

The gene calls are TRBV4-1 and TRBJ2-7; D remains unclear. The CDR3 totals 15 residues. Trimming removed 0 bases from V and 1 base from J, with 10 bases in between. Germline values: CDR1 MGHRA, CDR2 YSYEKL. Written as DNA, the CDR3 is TGCGCCAGCAGCCAAGAAACCGGGTTTTCCTACGAGCAGTACTTC. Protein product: CASSQETGFSYEQYF.

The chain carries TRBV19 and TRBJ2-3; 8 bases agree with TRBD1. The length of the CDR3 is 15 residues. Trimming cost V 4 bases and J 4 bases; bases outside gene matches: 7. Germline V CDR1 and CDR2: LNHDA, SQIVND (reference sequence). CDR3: CASSRGQEGSDTQYF. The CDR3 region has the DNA TGTGCCAGTAGTAGGGGACAGGAAGGTTCAGATACGCAGTATTTT.

The CDR3 is CAWSIAGGADTQYF. In DNA, the CDR3 is TGTGCCTGGAGTATAGCGGGAGGGGCAGATACGCAGTATTTT. The V gene is TRBV30, the J gene TRBJ2-3, with 11 bases fitting TRBD2. The germline V gene encodes CDR1 GTSNPN and CDR2 SVGIG (reference sequence). The CDR3 runs to 14 residues. The J segment lost 4 bases and the V segment lost 2 bases, leaving 2 bases of the junction unmatched.

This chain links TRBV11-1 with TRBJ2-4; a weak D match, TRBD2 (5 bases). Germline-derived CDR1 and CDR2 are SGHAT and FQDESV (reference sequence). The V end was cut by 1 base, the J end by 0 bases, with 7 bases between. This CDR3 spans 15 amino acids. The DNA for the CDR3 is TGTGCCAGCAGCTTAGACGGACTAGCCAAAAACATTCAGTACTTC. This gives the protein CASSLDGLAKNIQYF. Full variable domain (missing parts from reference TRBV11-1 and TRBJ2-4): EAEVAQSPRYKITEKSQAVAFWCDPISGHATLYWYRQILGQGPELLVQFQDESVVDDSQLPKDRFSAERLKGVDSTLKIQPAELGDSAMYLCASSLDGLAKNIQYFGAGTRLSVL.